Listed below are T cell receptor beta chains from one sample, sequenced in a study of blood T cell repertoires in COVID-19. The table came from immunoSEQ multiplex PCR; TCRdb's copy has only in-frame clones and leaves some out. The sample has approximately 390,000 clones, roughly 89% seen once. Sequences were obtained from peripheral blood. The source of these receptors is a man aged 18 to 30 with active or convalescent COVID-19. CDR3s include the opening cysteine and the closing phenylalanine or tryptophan. A D gene is named only where the DNA matches it firmly. Clone size appears in some rows only: once, few, many, or a class for an expanded clone.

-,-,TRBV29-1,TRBJ2-7,TGCAGCGTTAAGACTAGTCCTTTCTACGAGCAGTACTTC,CSVKTSPFYEQYF
TRBD1,-,TRBV6-5,TRBJ1-2,TGTGCCAGCCGAAAGGTCCAGGGGGATGGCTACACCTTC,CASRKVQGDGYTF
-,-,TRBV11-3,TRBJ1-1,TGTGCCAGCAGCTTAGAGACAGATACTGAAGCTTTCTTT,CASSLETDTEAFF
-,-,TRBV7-9,TRBJ1-1,TGTGCCAGCAGCCCGATAGACACTGAAGCTTTCTTT,CASSPIDTEAFF
-,-,TRBV18,TRBJ1-2,TGTGCCAGCTCACCGCAGGGGATTAACTATGGCTACACCTTC,CASSPQGINYGYTF
-,-,TRBV7-9,TRBJ2-3,TGTGCCAGCAGCTTAGGGACAGTGATCACAGATACGCAGTATTTT,CASSLGTVITDTQYF
-,-,TRBV3-1/TRBV3-2,TRBJ1-3,TGTGCCAGCAGCGTTGTGCGGGGCTCTGGAAACACCATATATTTT,CASSVVRGSGNTIYF
-,once,TRBV15,TRBJ2-7,TGTGCCACCAGCAGAGGTCACGGGGACTCCTACGAGCAGTACTTC,CATSRGHGDSYEQYF
-,-,TRBV11-2,TRBJ1-3,TGTGCCAGCAGAGCTCTCCAGGGCTCTGGAAACACCATATATTTT,CASRALQGSGNTIYF
TRBD2,-,TRBV4-2,TRBJ2-1,TGTGCCAGCAGCCAGGCTCGGGGTAGCGGGACCAATGAGCAGTTCTTC,CASSQARGSGTNEQFF
TRBD1,-,TRBV5-1,TRBJ1-4,TGCGCCAGCACCGGGACAGGGATTGAAAAACTGTTTTTT,CASTGTGIEKLFF
-,-,TRBV7-2,TRBJ2-3,TGTGCCAGCAGCTTATATTTGGTTGGACGGGACACAGATACGCAGTATTTT,CASSLYLVGRDTDTQYF
-,-,TRBV3-1/TRBV3-2,TRBJ1-1,TGTGCCAGCAGCCACACCCTCGGGGGCACTGAAGCTTTCTTT,CASSHTLGGTEAFF
-,-,TRBV28,TRBJ2-3,TGTGCCAGCTCTCCCCCGCTGGCCACAGATACGCAGTATTTT,CASSPPLATDTQYF
-,-,TRBV28,TRBJ2-7,TGTGCCAGCAGCAGCCATCTGAGGGGGTCCTACGAGCAGTACTTC,CASSSHLRGSYEQYF
-,-,TRBV7-9,TRBJ1-1,TGTGCCAGCAGCTTAGTGGCAGGGATGAACACTGAAGCTTTCTTT,CASSLVAGMNTEAFF
-,-,TRBV29-1,TRBJ2-7,TGCAGCGTCACAGGGCAGGGGTACGAGCAGTACTTC,CSVTGQGYEQYF
-,-,TRBV6-2/TRBV6-3,TRBJ2-2,TGTGCCAGCAGTTCTTTGTTGACCGGGGAGCTGTTTTTT,CASSSLLTGELFF
-,-,TRBV27,TRBJ2-5,TGTGCCAGCAGTTTAGGTGGGAGAGAGACCCAGTACTTC,CASSLGGRETQYF
-,-,TRBV4-2,TRBJ1-6,TGTGCCAGCAGAAAGGTCGGGGCGGGGGGTAATTCACCCCTCCACTTT,CASRKVGAGGNSPLHF
TRBD1,-,TRBV6-5,TRBJ2-1,TGTGCCAGCAGTTTCTTGGGACAGGCTTTTGATGAGCAGTTCTTC,CASSFLGQAFDEQFF